This is a list of T cell receptor beta chains from one sample in a study of T cell clones after liver transplantation. Some clones are missing from TCRdb's copy, which holds only in-frame ones; the method was immunoSEQ multiplex PCR. This sample yields 5,500 to 8,500 clones, of which 60% to 75% are seen a single time; 26% belongs to the top ten. Source: CD8+ T cells from blood, taken before liver transplant. The receptors here all came from a human donor who received a liver transplant. CDR3s include the opening cysteine and the closing phenylalanine or tryptophan. A D gene is named only where the DNA matches it firmly. Only some rows state a clone size, as once, few, many or a class for expanded clones.

CDR3 DNA	CDR3 protein	J gene	clone size	V gene	D gene
TGCGCCAGCAGCCAAGGGGGACATGGTAGCTACGAGCAGTACTTC	CASSQGGHGSYEQYF	TRBJ2-7	NA	TRBV4-1	NA
TGTGCCAGCAGCTTAGGGGCCTCGTCGGGAGATACGCAGTATTTT	CASSLGASSGDTQYF	TRBJ2-3	NA	TRBV7-7	NA
TGTGCCAGCAGCGTAGAGGGACTAGCGGGAGCTGGTGATGAGCAGTTCTTC	CASSVEGLAGAGDEQFF	TRBJ2-1	few	TRBV9	TRBD2
TGTGCCAGCAGCAGTAGCGGGGGGGCTGGGGATACGCAGTATTTT	CASSSSGGAGDTQYF	TRBJ2-3	few	TRBV7-6	TRBD2
TGTGCCAGCAGTTTAGGGGGACAGGGTATTCTCGAGCAGTACTTC	CASSLGGQGILEQYF	TRBJ2-7	NA	TRBV27	TRBD1
TGCAGCGCAGTAGACACTGAAGCTTTCTTT	CSAVDTEAFF	TRBJ1-1	few	TRBV29-1	NA
TGTGCCAGCAGTTTACTGAGGGGCGGGACTGAAGCTTTCTTT	CASSLLRGGTEAFF	TRBJ1-1	NA	TRBV27	NA
TGCGCCAGCAGCCAAGATTCCAACACAGATACGCAGTATTTT	CASSQDSNTDTQYF	TRBJ2-3	few	TRBV4-1	NA
TGTGCCAGCAGTGGTCAGGGGTTTGGCACTGAAGCTTTCTTT	CASSGQGFGTEAFF	TRBJ1-1	NA	TRBV6-5	NA
TGTGCCAGCAGCCTGGCCTTGGGCCCCACAGATACGCAGTATTTT	CASSLALGPTDTQYF	TRBJ2-3	NA	TRBV27	NA
TGTGCCAGCAGTGACTCGAATTACGACAGGGGGCCGGAAAAACTGTTTTTT	CASSDSNYDRGPEKLFF	TRBJ1-4	NA	TRBV6-4	TRBD1
TGTGCCAGCAGCTTGGGGGGCTTACTAGCGGGAGGGCCTGATGAGCAGTTCTTC	CASSLGGLLAGGPDEQFF	TRBJ2-1	NA	TRBV5-6	TRBD2
TGTGCCATCAGTGAGCCGGGGACGGCTAACTATGGCTACACCTTC	CAISEPGTANYGYTF	TRBJ1-2	few	TRBV10-3	NA
TGTGCCAGCACTAGCGGGGGGACCGGGAGGGCAGATACGCAGTATTTT	CASTSGGTGRADTQYF	TRBJ2-3	NA	TRBV7-9	TRBD2
TGTGCCAGTAGTATGTGGGGAGAACAGCCCCAGCATTTT	CASSMWGEQPQHF	TRBJ1-5	NA	TRBV19	NA
TGCGCCAGCAGCCCATTCGGGTTGCAGACCCAGTACTTC	CASSPFGLQTQYF	TRBJ2-5	NA	TRBV4-3	NA
TGTGCCAGCAGTTTATGGGTTCCCGAGGAGACCCAGTACTTC	CASSLWVPEETQYF	TRBJ2-5	NA	TRBV2	NA
TGTGCCAGCAGCTATGATATCCAGGTCTACGAGCAGTACTTC	CASSYDIQVYEQYF	TRBJ2-7	NA	TRBV7-9	NA
TGTGCCAGCAGCCAGTCGGGGGCTCGGAATTCACCCCTCCACTTT	CASSQSGARNSPLHF	TRBJ1-6	once	TRBV7-9	NA
TGTGCCAGCAGTGAAGCGCTTACCTCCGGGGATGAGCAGTTCTTC	CASSEALTSGDEQFF	TRBJ2-1	NA	TRBV6-1	NA
TGTGCCATCAGTTCCGACGATGGAGGGGGGGACACTGAAGCTTTCTTT	CAISSDDGGGDTEAFF	TRBJ1-1	medium-sized	TRBV10-3	NA
TGCAGCGCCAATACGGGGGGACACTATGGCTACACCTTC	CSANTGGHYGYTF	TRBJ1-2	NA	TRBV29-1	NA
TGTGCCAGCAGTGATGTGCCTTATGAGCAGTTCTTC	CASSDVPYEQFF	TRBJ2-1	NA	TRBV2	NA
TGTGCCAGTATTATGTACACCGGGGAGCTGTTTTTT	CASIMYTGELFF	TRBJ2-2	NA	TRBV19	NA
TGTGCCAGCAGCCCGGCCGGGACGGGAGGGGAAAAACTGTTTTTT	CASSPAGTGGEKLFF	TRBJ1-4	NA	TRBV7-9	NA
TGTGCCAGCTCACCACCGGATAGCGGGACAGATACGCAGTATTTT	CASSPPDSGTDTQYF	TRBJ2-3	few	TRBV18	TRBD2
TGTGCCAGCAGTCAGGACAGGGACCAATCCTACGAGCAGTACTTC	CASSQDRDQSYEQYF	TRBJ2-7	NA	TRBV6-1	TRBD1
TGCAGCGTTGAAGACGGTCGGGAGAGCTCCTACAATGAGCAGTTCTTC	CSVEDGRESSYNEQFF	TRBJ2-1	NA	TRBV29-1	NA
TGTGCCAGCAGCGTAGGGCAGGGGATTGGCAATGAGCAGTTCTTC	CASSVGQGIGNEQFF	TRBJ2-1	NA	TRBV9	NA
TGTGCCAGCAGTGATACGTCAGGGGGCCCCTACGAGCAGTACTTC	CASSDTSGGPYEQYF	TRBJ2-7	few	TRBV6-1	TRBD1
TGTGCCAGCACCTCTCCCGGGACAGGGGCCCTATTCCCCTCCTACAATGAGCAGTTCTTC	CASTSPGTGALFPSYNEQFF	TRBJ2-1	NA	TRBV2	TRBD1
TGCGCCAGCAGCCAAGATCGAAACACAGATACGCAGTATTTT	CASSQDRNTDTQYF	TRBJ2-3	NA	TRBV4-3	NA
TGTGCCAGCAGCTTACTAACAGGGGGTGAAAAACTGTTTTTT	CASSLLTGGEKLFF	TRBJ1-4	NA	TRBV7-9	TRBD1
TGTGCCAGCAGCTTGCTTCAGGCGCCTAATTCACCCCTCCACTTT	CASSLLQAPNSPLHF	TRBJ1-6	NA	TRBV5-6	NA
TGTGCCAGCAGCTCTGACCGATTCTCCAACACTGAAGCTTTCTTT	CASSSDRFSNTEAFF	TRBJ1-1	NA	TRBV5-4	NA
TGTGCCAGCAGCCAAGCCCTCTCTGGGGCCAACGTCCTGACTTTC	CASSQALSGANVLTF	TRBJ2-6	NA	TRBV7-9	NA
TGTGCCAGCAGTGCGGAGACCCAGTACTTC	CASSAETQYF	TRBJ2-5	few	TRBV6-1	NA
TGTGCCAGCAGCGAAAGCGGGGTAAGCACAGATACGCAGTATTTT	CASSESGVSTDTQYF	TRBJ2-3	NA	TRBV9	TRBD2
TGTGCCAGCACCTACAGGGGGTTCACCGGGGAGCTGTTTTTT	CASTYRGFTGELFF	TRBJ2-2	NA	TRBV27	TRBD1
TGTGCCAGCAGCCCCGGCTTGGGACAGGATGAAGCTTTCTTT	CASSPGLGQDEAFF	TRBJ1-1	medium-sized	TRBV6-5	TRBD1